This T cell receptor (beta chain) was observed in a study of early T cells in non-severe SARS-CoV-2 infection. Background on the study: Unsorted whole-blood RNA was sequenced in bulk, leaving chains unpaired.

Ten or more counts support this clonotype. The antigen is undetermined. Individual cDNA molecules each received unique molecular identifiers attached to them. Each CDR3 protein gets one entry after TCRdb re-called the 5' RACE reads with MiXCR. The sample records around 31,000 distinct CDR3 sequences, roughly 9.7% being singletons. The ends were cut back, 6 bases at V and 8 bases at J, with 13 bases in the middle. Looked up from germline, CDR1 is SNHLY and CDR2 is FYNNEI. The CDR3 runs 13 residues. Overall study findings and caveats: VDJdb-based annotation leaned toward anti-spike CD8 responses and missed private and CD4 specificities.

The V and J genes are TRBV2 and TRBJ1-4; D is possibly TRBD1 (6 bases). The sample was whole blood. The receptor's source is an adult who was a healthcare worker with PCR-confirmed SARS-CoV-2 infection or an uninfected control (not recorded which). As DNA, the CDR3 is TGTGCCAGCAGGGATCCGGGACACGAAAAACTGTTTTTT. Its protein is CASRDPGHEKLFF.